This is a list of T cell receptor beta chains from one sample in a study of shared clonotypes between healthy human individuals. Here immunoSEQ multiplex PCR was the method, and the copy in TCRdb shows in-frame clones only, minus some. Of about 2.4 million clones detected, roughly 93% appear once; the ten largest clones hold about 0.38%. What was sequenced was naive CD4+ T cells from PBMCs. Receptor source: a man between 18 and 29 years old in good health. Some clones in this sample may be carry-over from other donors' samples. The CDR3 runs from the conserved cysteine through the conserved F or W. A D gene is named only where the DNA matches it firmly. The size entry is marked missing in some rows and otherwise reads once, few, many or a size class.

>TRBV7-8|NA|TRBD2|TRBJ2-7
TGTGCCAGCAGCTTAGGTGGGACTAGACTCGAGCAGTACTTC
CASSLGGTRLEQYF
>TRBV27|NA|TRBD2|TRBJ2-3
TGTGCCAGCAGTCCTTCTAGCGGGAGGTTTTTGGGAGATACGCAGTATTTT
CASSPSSGRFLGDTQYF
>TRBV5-1|NA|NA|TRBJ2-1
TGCGCCAGCGGATATACCGACAGTTTCTACAATGAGCAGTTCTTC
CASGYTDSFYNEQFF
>TRBV7-3|NA|TRBD2|TRBJ2-1
TGTGCCAGCAGCTTAATTGGGCTAGCGGGAGGGCCCAATGAGCAGTTCTTC
CASSLIGLAGGPNEQFF
>TRBV6-1|NA|NA|TRBJ2-3
TGTGCCAGCATGAGGCTAGCGATGCCAGATACGCAGTATTTT
CASMRLAMPDTQYF
>TRBV21-1|NA|NA|TRBJ2-6
TGTGCCAGTTCAGGCTCTGGGGCCAACGTCCTGACTTTC
CASSGSGANVLTF
>TRBV7-2|NA|NA|TRBJ1-2
TGTGCCAGCAGCTTCATAGGGTTCTATGGCTACACCTTC
CASSFIGFYGYTF
>TRBV4-1|few|NA|TRBJ2-5
TGCGCCAGCAGCCAAGTTAGCGGAAAGCAAGAGACCCAGTACTTC
CASSQVSGKQETQYF
>TRBV28|NA|NA|TRBJ2-2
TGTGCCAGCAGTGGACACGCCGGGACACTGAACACCGGGGAGCTGTTTTTT
CASSGHAGTLNTGELFF
>TRBV7-9|NA|TRBD1|TRBJ1-5
TGTGCCAGCAGCTTAGTACAGGGGGGCCACGGTCAGCCCCAGCATTTT
CASSLVQGGHGQPQHF
>TRBV18|few|NA|TRBJ1-1
TGTGCCAGCTCACCGGGCGGTCCTACTGAAGCTTTCTTT
CASSPGGPTEAFF
>TRBV5-4|NA|NA|TRBJ2-1
TGTGCCAGCAGCTCCGACAATGAGCAGTTCTTC
CASSSDNEQFF
>TRBV10-2|NA|TRBD2|TRBJ2-3
TGCGCCAGCAGTGATCTCGGGAGGGCCGGAGATACGCAGTATTTT
CASSDLGRAGDTQYF
>TRBV4-1|NA|TRBD2|TRBJ2-1
TGCGCCAGCAGTTATGGTGCGTCGGGACTAGCAGTCCATGAGCAGTTCTTC
CASSYGASGLAVHEQFF
>TRBV4-1|NA|NA|TRBJ1-6
TGCGCCAGCAGCCAAGGCGCAGGGGAGAATTCACCCCTCCACTTT
CASSQGAGENSPLHF
>TRBV7-7|NA|NA|TRBJ2-5
TGTGCCAGCAGTCGAACTGGGCCAGGAACGCAAGAGACCCAGTACTTC
CASSRTGPGTQETQYF
>TRBV4-2|NA|NA|TRBJ1-5
TGTGCCAGCAGCCAATCCCAGGTCACCGTATCAAATCAGCCCCAGCATTTT
CASSQSQVTVSNQPQHF
>TRBV25-1|NA|NA|TRBJ1-1
TGTGCCAGCAGTGAGGACAGAGCTGAAGCTTTCTTT
CASSEDRAEAFF
>TRBV11-2|NA|TRBD1|TRBJ2-7
TGTGCCAGCAGCTTGGGACAGGGCAACTACGAGCAGTACTTC
CASSLGQGNYEQYF
>TRBV20-1|NA|NA|TRBJ1-2
TGCAGTGGGGACGACACAGGTGGCTACACCTTC
CSGDDTGGYTF
>TRBV7-9|NA|NA|TRBJ1-1
TGTGCCAGCAGCTTAGTGGGCGCAGGGAACACTGAAGCTTTCTTT
CASSLVGAGNTEAFF
>TRBV7-8|NA|NA|TRBJ2-7
TGTGCCAGCAGCTTAGGTGGTTTGACCTACGAGCAGTACTTC
CASSLGGLTYEQYF
>TRBV18|NA|NA|TRBJ1-2
TGTGCCAGCTCACCGGGCGGGGGCCGGTATTATGGCTACACCTTC
CASSPGGGRYYGYTF
>TRBV27|NA|NA|TRBJ2-3
TGTGCCAGCAGTTTAGTTCGCGGGACCACAGATACGCAGTATTTT
CASSLVRGTTDTQYF
>TRBV29-1|NA|TRBD1|TRBJ1-4
TGCAGCGTCCGTGGGGACAGGGAACGAGAAAAACTGTTTTTT
CSVRGDREREKLFF
>TRBV2|NA|NA|TRBJ1-5
TGTGCCAGCAGTGAAGATGGGGGTCAGCCCCAGCATTTT
CASSEDGGQPQHF
>TRBV29-1|few|TRBD1|TRBJ1-1
TGCAGCGCAGACAGGGGACGTACTGAAGCTTTCTTT
CSADRGRTEAFF
>TRBV7-3|NA|NA|TRBJ1-1
TGTGCCAGCAGCAACTCCCCGGGCGGGAGAATGAACACTGAAGCTTTCTTT
CASSNSPGGRMNTEAFF
>TRBV11-2|NA|TRBD1|TRBJ1-2
TGTGCCACCCCGAACAGGGGATACTATGGCTACACCTTC
CATPNRGYYGYTF
>TRBV27|NA|NA|TRBJ2-7
TGTGCCAGCAGTTTAAGGGGTTTCTACGAGCAGTACTTC
CASSLRGFYEQYF
>TRBV7-6|NA|NA|TRBJ1-2
TGTGCCAGCAGCTTAGCGATTCGGGGGAATGGGGACTATGGCTACACCTTC
CASSLAIRGNGDYGYTF
>TRBV28|NA|TRBD1|TRBJ2-7
TGTGCCAGCAGTCAAGGGACAGACAACTACGAGCAGTACTTC
CASSQGTDNYEQYF